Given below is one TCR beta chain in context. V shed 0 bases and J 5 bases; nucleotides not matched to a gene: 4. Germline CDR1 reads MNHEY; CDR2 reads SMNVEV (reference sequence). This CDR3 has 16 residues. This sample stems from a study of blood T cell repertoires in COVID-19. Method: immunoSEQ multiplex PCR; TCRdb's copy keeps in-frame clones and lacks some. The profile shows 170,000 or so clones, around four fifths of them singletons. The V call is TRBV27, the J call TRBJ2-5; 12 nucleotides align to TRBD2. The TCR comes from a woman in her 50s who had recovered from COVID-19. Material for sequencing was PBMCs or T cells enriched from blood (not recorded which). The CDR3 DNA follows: TGTGCCAGCAGTTTATCCCCGGGACTAGCGGGTGAGACCCAGTACTTC. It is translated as CASSLSPGLAGETQYF.